This entry lists 16 T cell receptor beta chains sequenced from one sample in a study of molecular identifiers for immune sequencing clone quantification. Each CDR3 protein gets one entry after TCRdb re-called the PCR reads with MiXCR. The sample has some 40,000 distinct CDR3 sequences; approximately 17% are singletons. Material for sequencing was naive CD8+ T cells from blood, with Jurkat cell RNA spiked in. The subset here: FACS-sorted CD8+CD4-CCR7+CD45RA+ naive T cells. These receptors all stem from a human donor in good health. Some libraries in this study had Jurkat cell RNA spiked in.

This clonotype was detected ten times or more. The genes are TRBV5-1 and TRBJ2-1; TRBD2 agrees at 8 bases. The germline CDR1 and CDR2 sequences are SGHRS and YFSETQ. Losses at the gene ends were 3 bases for V and 0 bases for J; bases not matched to a gene: 2. This CDR3 region has 15 residues. For the CDR3, the DNA is TGCGCCAGCAGCTGGAGCGGGAGCTCCTACAATGAGCAGTTCTTC. Amino acid sequence: CASSWSGSSYNEQFF.

This clonotype was recorded at least ten times. This chain joins TRBV2 and TRBJ2-5, with D tentatively TRBD1 (5 bases). Deletions cut 1 base from V and 1 base from J, with 7 bases between. CDR3 size: 14 residues. Per germline, CDR1 SNHLY and CDR2 FYNNEI. As DNA, the CDR3 is TGTGCCAGCAGTGAAGGGACATTCCAAGAGACCCAGTACTTC. Residues: CASSEGTFQETQYF.

Concerning this clonotype itself: This sequence may be a read error, since a much larger clone differs from it by one base. V usage is TRBV28 and J usage is TRBJ2-1, with D possibly matching TRBD1 (5 bases). V was pared by 1 base and J by 7 bases, with 8 bases between. The germline V gene encodes CDR1 MDHEN and CDR2 SYDVKM. The CDR3 loop spans 13 amino acids. CDR3 in DNA: TGTGCCAGCAGTTTATTAACAGGAAATGAGCAGTTCTTC. Translation gives CASSLLTGNEQFF. Full variable domain (rest looked up from reference TRBV28 and TRBJ2-1): DVKVTQSSRYLVKRTGEKVFLECVQDMDHENMFWYRQDPGLGLRLIYFSYDVKMKEKGDIPEGYSVSREKKERFSLILESASTNQTSMYLCASSLLTGNEQFFGPGTRLTVL.

In its sample, this clonotype was seen many times. This chain uses TRBV12-3 or TRBV12-4 with TRBJ2-7; 9 bases are a match to TRBD1. Trimming cost V 5 bases and J 4 bases; bases outside gene matches: 9. The CDR3 runs 15 residues. DNA of the CDR3: TGTGCCAGCAGTGGGACAGGGAAAAGGATTTACGAGCAGTACTTC. Translation: CASSGTGKRIYEQYF.

This clonotype was counted a few times. The V call is TRBV27, the J call TRBJ1-6, with 7 nucleotides matching TRBD1. With V trimmed by 4 bases and J by 3 bases, 3 bases remained unmatched. CDR1 and CDR2 from the germline V gene are MNHEY and SMNVEV (reference sequence). The CDR3 extends over 15 amino acids. Here the CDR3 DNA reads TGTGCCAGCAGTTACGGGACAGTCTATAATTCACCCCTCCACTTT. It yields the protein CASSYGTVYNSPLHF.

The table lists this clonotype with many counts. The chain is built from TRBV7-8 and TRBJ1-1; tentatively, D is TRBD1 (5 bases). The CDR3 extends over 16 amino acids. The germline gives CDR1 SGHVS, CDR2 FQNEAQ. V was shortened by 0 bases and J by 4 bases, with 15 bases between the two germline ends. The CDR3 spells CASSLASGRVGTEAFF. CDR3 DNA: TGTGCCAGCAGCTTAGCCTCGGGACGGGTGGGCACTGAAGCTTTCTTT.

Points on this clonotype: This clone may be a read error of a much larger clone one base away. This sequence joins TRBV4-2 and TRBJ1-1; a weak D match, TRBD1 (5 bases). CDR3 length equals 14 residues. In germline, CDR1 is LGHNA, CDR2 YNFKEQ. The CDR3 nucleotides read TGTGCCAGCAGCCAAGGGGTCTTTCCGGGGGAAGCTCTCTTT. Encoded protein: CASSQGVFPGEALF.

This clonotype was recorded many times. This sequence joins TRBV7-9 and TRBJ2-7; 8 nucleotides agree with TRBD1. Germline trimming cut 10 bases from V and 5 bases from J; bases unmatched to any gene: 22. The CDR3 has 17 residues. Germline V lookup: CDR1 SEHNR, CDR2 FQNEAQ (reference sequence). CDR3 sequence: CATRSLVRQGLSDEQYF. Here the CDR3 DNA reads TGTGCCACCAGGTCCCTTGTAAGACAGGGGTTGTCCGACGAGCAGTACTTC.

Turning to this clonotype: With a much larger clone just one base away, this may be a read error. The CDR3 coding sequence is TGTGCCAGCGGCGGGACAGCCTCCTACAATGAGCAGTTCTTC. It is translated as CASGGTASYNEQFF. The chain couples TRBV11-2 to TRBJ2-1; D is perhaps TRBD1 (7 bases). CDR1 and CDR2 from the germline V gene are SGHAT and FQNNGV. CDR3 length: 14 residues. Trimming removed 8 bases at V and 0 bases at J, with 11 bases between.

This clonotype was recorded at least ten times. The genes are TRBV28 and TRBJ2-3, with D perhaps matching TRBD1 or TRBD2 (7 bases each). The CDR3 loop spans 18 amino acids. Germline V gene data show CDR1 as MDHEN and CDR2 as SYDVKM. V was clipped by 2 bases and J by 2 bases, with 20 bases between them. In DNA, the CDR3 is TGTGCCAGCAGTTTAACGGCCTGGGGGGGGACAGACACAGATACGCAGTATTTT. Protein: CASSLTAWGGTDTDTQYF.

Written as DNA, the CDR3 is TGCAGTGTTCAAGGGGGAGCGGGATGGGGAGAGACCCAGTACTTC. Translating gives CSVQGGAGWGETQYF. The rearrangement uses TRBV20-1 and TRBJ2-5; D might be TRBD2 (7 bases). V shed 7 bases and J shed 4 bases, with 22 bases lying between them. CDR3 size: 15 residues. Per germline, CDR1 DFQATT and CDR2 SNEGSKA (reference sequence).

This clonotype was seen many times. V is TRBV13 and J is TRBJ1-1; D is ambiguous. This CDR3 is 14 amino acids long. Germline V gene data show CDR1 as PRHDT and CDR2 as FYEKMQ (reference sequence). Trimming cost V 5 bases and J 8 bases, with 18 bases left between them. CDR3 loop: CASSPGLFDKEAFF. CDR3 nucleotide sequence: TGTGCCAGCAGCCCCGGACTCTTTGATAAGGAAGCTTTCTTT.

The sample holds many counts of this clonotype. The rearrangement uses TRBV7-9 and TRBJ2-3; 10 bases match TRBD2. This CDR3 contains 19 residues. Per the germline V gene, CDR1 is SEHNR and CDR2 is FQNEAQ (reference sequence). Trimming took 1 base from V and 0 from J; bases not matched to a gene: 10. The CDR3 here is CASSLEILAGSASTDTQYF. Written as DNA, the CDR3 is TGTGCCAGCAGCTTAGAAATACTAGCGGGAAGCGCTAGCACAGATACGCAGTATTTT.

Ten or more counts support this clonotype. The genes are TRBV29-1 and TRBJ2-2, with 8 bases fitting TRBD2. After removal of 6 bases from V and 6 bases from J, the junction contained 6 bases not matched to a gene. The germline CDR1 and CDR2 sequences are SQVTM and ANQGSEA. CDR3 length: 13 residues. The CDR3 DNA follows: TGCAGCGTGCCAGCGGGAGCCCCCGGGGAGCTGTTTTTT. Its translation is CSVPAGAPGELFF.

V and J are TRBV11-3 and TRBJ2-7; D unclear. Germline V CDR1 and CDR2: SGHNT, YENEEA. This CDR3 comprises 14 residues. V lost 4 bases, J lost 2 bases, and 12 bases lay in between. As DNA, the CDR3 is TGTGCCAGCAGCTATGGCGGAGTTACCTACGAGCAGTACTTC. Translating it yields CASSYGGVTYEQYF.

This clonotype was found many times. This chain joins TRBV7-8 and TRBJ1-2; perhaps TRBD1 as D (5 bases). This CDR3 contains 12 residues. V was cut by 6 bases and J by 6 bases, with 11 bases left in between. Germline loops: CDR1 SGHVS, CDR2 FQNEAQ. CDR3 nucleotides: TGTGCCAGCAGGTCGGGGGGACATGGCTACACCTTC. It is translated as CASRSGGHGYTF.